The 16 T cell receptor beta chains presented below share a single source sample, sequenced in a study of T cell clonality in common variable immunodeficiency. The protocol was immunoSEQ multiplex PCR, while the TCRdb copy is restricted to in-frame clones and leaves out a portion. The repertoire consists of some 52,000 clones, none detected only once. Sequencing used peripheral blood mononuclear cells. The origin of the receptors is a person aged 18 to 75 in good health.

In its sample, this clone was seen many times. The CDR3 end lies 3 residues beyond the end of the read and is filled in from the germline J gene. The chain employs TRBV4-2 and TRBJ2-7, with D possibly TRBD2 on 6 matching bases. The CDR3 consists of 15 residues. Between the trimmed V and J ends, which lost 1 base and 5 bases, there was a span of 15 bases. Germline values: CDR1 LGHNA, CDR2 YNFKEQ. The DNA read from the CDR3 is TGTGCCAGCAGCCAAGGGATGACTAGTTCCCACGAG. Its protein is CASSQGMTSSHE. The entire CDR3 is CASSQGMTSSHEQYF.

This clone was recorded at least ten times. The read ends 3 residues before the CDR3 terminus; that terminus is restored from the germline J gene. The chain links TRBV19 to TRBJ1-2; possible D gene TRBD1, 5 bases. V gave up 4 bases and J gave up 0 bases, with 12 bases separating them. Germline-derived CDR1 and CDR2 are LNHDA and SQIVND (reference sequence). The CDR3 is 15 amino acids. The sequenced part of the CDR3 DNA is TGTGCCAGTAGTAGACAGCCCCTAGCTAACTATGGC. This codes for CASSRQPLANYG. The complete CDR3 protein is CASSRQPLANYGYTF.

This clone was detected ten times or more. CDR3 sequence reads: CASSVGKRHGSTDTQYF. CDR3 bases read: TGTGCCAGCAGCGTAGGAAAGCGGCACGGTAGCACAGATACG. The chain joins TRBV9 to TRBJ2-3; tentative D call: TRBD2 (5 bases). Coverage ceases 3 residues before the CDR3 finishes, and the germline J gene fills in the end. Germline V gene lookup returns CDR1 SGDLS and CDR2 YYNGEE. V lost 0 bases, J lost 0 bases, and 14 bases lay in between. CDR3 length: 17 residues.

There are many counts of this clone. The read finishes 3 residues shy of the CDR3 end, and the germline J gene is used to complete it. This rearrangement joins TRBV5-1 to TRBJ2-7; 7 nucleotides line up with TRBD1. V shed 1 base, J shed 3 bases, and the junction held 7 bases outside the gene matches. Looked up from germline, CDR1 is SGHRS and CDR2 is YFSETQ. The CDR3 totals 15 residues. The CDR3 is CASSLREGGNYEQYF. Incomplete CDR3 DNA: TGCGCCAGCAGCTTGCGGGAAGGGGGCAACTACGAG.

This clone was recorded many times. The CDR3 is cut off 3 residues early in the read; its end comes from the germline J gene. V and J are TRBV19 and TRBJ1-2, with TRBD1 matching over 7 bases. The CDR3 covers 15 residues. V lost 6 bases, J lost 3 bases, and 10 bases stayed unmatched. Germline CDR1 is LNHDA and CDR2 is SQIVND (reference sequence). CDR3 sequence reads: CASREPGTADYGYTF. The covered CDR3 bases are TGTGCCAGTAGAGAACCCGGGACAGCAGACTATGGC.

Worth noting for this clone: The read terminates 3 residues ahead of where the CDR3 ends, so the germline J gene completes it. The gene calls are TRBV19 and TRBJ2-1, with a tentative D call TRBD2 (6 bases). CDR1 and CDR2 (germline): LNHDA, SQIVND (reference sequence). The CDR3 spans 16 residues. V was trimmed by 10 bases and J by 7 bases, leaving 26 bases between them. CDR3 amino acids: CATSSRASVGWNEQFF. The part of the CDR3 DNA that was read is TGTGCCACCTCATCCCGTGCTAGCGTTGGTTGGAATGAG.

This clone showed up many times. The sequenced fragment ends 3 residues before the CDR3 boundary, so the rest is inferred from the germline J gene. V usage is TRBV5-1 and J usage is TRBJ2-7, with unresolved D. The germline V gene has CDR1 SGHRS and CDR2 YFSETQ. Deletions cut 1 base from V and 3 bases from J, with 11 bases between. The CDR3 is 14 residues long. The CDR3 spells CASSLNLGLYEQYF. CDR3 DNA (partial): TGCGCCAGCAGCTTGAATCTAGGCCTCTACGAG.

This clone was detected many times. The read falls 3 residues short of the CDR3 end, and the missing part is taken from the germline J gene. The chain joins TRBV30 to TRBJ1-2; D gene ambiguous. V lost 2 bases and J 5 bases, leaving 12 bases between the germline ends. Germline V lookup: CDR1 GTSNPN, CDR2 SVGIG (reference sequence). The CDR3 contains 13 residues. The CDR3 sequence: CAWSSGRTYGYTF. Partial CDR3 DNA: TGTGCCTGGAGTTCTGGTCGTACTTATGGC.

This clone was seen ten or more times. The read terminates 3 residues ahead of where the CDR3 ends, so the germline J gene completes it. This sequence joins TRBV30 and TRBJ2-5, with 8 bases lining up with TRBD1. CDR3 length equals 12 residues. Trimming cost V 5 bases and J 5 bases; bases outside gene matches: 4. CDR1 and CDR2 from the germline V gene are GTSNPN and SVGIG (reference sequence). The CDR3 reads CAWERQGETQYF. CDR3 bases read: TGTGCCTGGGAACGACAGGGGGAGACC. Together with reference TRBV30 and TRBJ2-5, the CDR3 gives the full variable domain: SQTIHQWPATLVQPVGSPLSLECTVEGTSNPNLYWYRQAAGRGLQLLFYSVGIGQISSEVPQNLSASRPQDRQFILSSKKLLLSDSGFYLCAWERQGETQYFGPGTRLLVL.

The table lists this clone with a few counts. The CDR3 sequence is CASSDRRVNSNQPQHF. The covered CDR3 bases are TGTGCCAGCAGCGACAGGCGGGTCAATAGCAATCAGCCC. The chain recombines TRBV2 with TRBJ1-5; the D gene is possibly TRBD1 (6 bases). The read terminates 3 residues ahead of where the CDR3 ends, so the germline J gene completes it. Trimming removed 6 bases at V and 0 bases at J, with 15 bases between. CDR1 is SNHLY, CDR2 FYNNEI, per germline. The CDR3 sequence is 16 residues long.

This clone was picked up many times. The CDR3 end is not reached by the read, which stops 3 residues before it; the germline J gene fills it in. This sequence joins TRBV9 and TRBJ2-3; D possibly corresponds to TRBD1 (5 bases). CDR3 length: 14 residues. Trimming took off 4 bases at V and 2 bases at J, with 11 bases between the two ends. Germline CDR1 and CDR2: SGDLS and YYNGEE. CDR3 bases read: TGTGCCAGCAGCCCCCCAGGGCACACAGATACG. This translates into CASSPPGHTDT. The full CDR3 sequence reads CASSPPGHTDTQYF.

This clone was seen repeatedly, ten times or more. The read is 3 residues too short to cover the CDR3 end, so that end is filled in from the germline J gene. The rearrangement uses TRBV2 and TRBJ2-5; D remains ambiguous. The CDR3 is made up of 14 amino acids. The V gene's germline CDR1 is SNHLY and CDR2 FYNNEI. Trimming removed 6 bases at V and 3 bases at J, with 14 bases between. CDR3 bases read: TGTGCCAGCAGCCCACCAGTCTTTAAAGAGACC. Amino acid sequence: CASSPPVFKET. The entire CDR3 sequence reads CASSPPVFKETQYF.

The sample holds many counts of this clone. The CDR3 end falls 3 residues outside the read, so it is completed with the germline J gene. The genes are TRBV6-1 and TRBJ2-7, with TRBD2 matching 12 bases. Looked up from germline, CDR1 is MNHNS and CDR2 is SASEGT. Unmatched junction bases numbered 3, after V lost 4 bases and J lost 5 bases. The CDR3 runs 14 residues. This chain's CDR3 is CASSVTSGSHEQYF. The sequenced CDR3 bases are TGTGCCAGCAGTGTGACTAGCGGGAGCCACGAG.

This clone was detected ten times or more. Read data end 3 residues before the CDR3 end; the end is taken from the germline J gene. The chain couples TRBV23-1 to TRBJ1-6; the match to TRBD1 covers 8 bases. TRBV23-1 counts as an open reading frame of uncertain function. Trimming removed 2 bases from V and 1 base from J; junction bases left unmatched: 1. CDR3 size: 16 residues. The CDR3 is CASSQGDRSYNSPLHF. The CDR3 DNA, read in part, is TGCGCCAGCAGTCAAGGGGACAGGTCCTATAATTCACCC.

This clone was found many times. CDR3 region: CASSLSGKISTDTQYF. The sequenced part of the CDR3 DNA is TGCGCCAGCAGCTTGTCGGGGAAAATTAGCACAGATACG. The chain joins TRBV5-1 to TRBJ2-3; D possibly corresponds to TRBD2 (5 bases). The read gets to within 3 residues of the CDR3 end, and the germline J gene fills in the rest. CDR1 is SGHRS and CDR2 is YFSETQ in the germline V gene. V dropped 1 base and J dropped 0 bases, with 12 bases sitting between them. CDR3 length: 16 amino acids.

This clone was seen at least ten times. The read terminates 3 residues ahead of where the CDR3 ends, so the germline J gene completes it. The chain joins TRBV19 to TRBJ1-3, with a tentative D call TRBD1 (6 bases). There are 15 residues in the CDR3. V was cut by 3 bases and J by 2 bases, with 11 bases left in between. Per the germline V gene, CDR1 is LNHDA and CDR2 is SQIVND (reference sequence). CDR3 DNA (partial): TGTGCCAGTAGTATCCGGGGGGCTACTGGAAACACC. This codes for CASSIRGATGNT. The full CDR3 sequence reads CASSIRGATGNTIYF.